The 31 T cell receptor beta chains reported below all come from one sample, sequenced in a study of blood T cells in healthy people across ages. With a J-beta primer mix and a sample-barcoded 5' primer, a second PCR ran 7 to 11 cycles. MiXCR, applied by TCRdb to the 5' RACE reads, yields one record per CDR3 protein. The sample contains about 780,000 distinct CDR3 sequences, about 47% of which appear only once. The sequenced sample consisted of blood. These receptors were taken from a man older than 75 in good health.

V and J are TRBV24-1 and TRBJ2-5; D may match TRBD1 or TRBD2 (5 bases each). This CDR3 is built from 16 residues. Trimming left V 3 bases short and J 1 base short, with 14 bases between. The germline V gene has CDR1 KGHDR and CDR2 SFDVKD. The CDR3 coding sequence is TGTGCCACCAGTGATCCCCGGGACCCAGGCCAAGAGACCCAGTACTTC. Encoded protein: CATSDPRDPGQETQYF.

A single count supports this clonotype. This chain joins TRBV5-1 and TRBJ1-1; D unclear. The CDR3 consists of 14 residues. V lost 1 base, J lost 3 bases, and 10 bases lay in between. Looked up from germline, CDR1 is SGHRS and CDR2 is YFSETQ. The CDR3 DNA reads TGCGCCAGCAGCTTGACGGGTGTGGACACTGAAGCTTTCTTT. Protein sequence: CASSLTGVDTEAFF.

The chain carries TRBV28 and TRBJ2-7, with a tentative D call TRBD2 (5 bases). The length of the CDR3 is 14 residues. The germline V gene encodes CDR1 MDHEN and CDR2 SYDVKM. Trimming removed 4 bases from V and 12 bases from J, with 22 bases in between. The CDR3 bases are TGTGCCAGCAGTTCACCTAAGGGAGCGGAGACCCTGTACTTC. Amino acids: CASSSPKGAETLYF.

This clonotype has more than one count but fewer than ten. Sequence at one end of the junction differs from germline and may be a read error. The CDR3 DNA reads as TGCGGTGCTAGAGATCCTAGCTCCAAAAACTACGAGCAGTACTTC. Protein: CGARDPSSKNYEQYF. The gene calls are TRBV20-1 and TRBJ2-7; perhaps TRBD2 as D (5 bases). The CDR3 is 15 amino acids. Per the germline V gene, CDR1 is DFQATT and CDR2 is SNEGSKA (reference sequence).

The genes are TRBV7-2 and TRBJ2-2; D is unresolved. The CDR3 is made up of 17 amino acids. With 4 bases removed from V and 3 bases from J, the gap between germline ends came to 18 bases. Per germline, CDR1 SGHTA and CDR2 FQGNSA. This CDR3 reads CASSSVTGPDYTGELFF. CDR3 nucleotides: TGTGCCAGCAGCTCCGTTACCGGGCCGGATTACACCGGGGAGCTGTTTTTT.

This clonotype was observed a few times. The chain links TRBV7-9 to TRBJ1-2, with D possibly TRBD1 on 5 matching bases. Germline CDR1 is SEHNR and CDR2 is FQNEAQ (reference sequence). The CDR3 consists of 16 residues. V was trimmed by 3 bases and J by 2 bases, leaving 16 bases between them. The CDR3 DNA is TGTGCCAGCAGCTTTAGTCCCGCTGGGACCAACTATGGCTACACCTTC. Translating gives CASSFSPAGTNYGYTF.

V gene TRBV24-1 combines with J gene TRBJ2-2, with D possibly TRBD1 on 5 matching bases. The V and J ends lost 7 bases and 7 bases respectively, with 21 bases between them. CDR1 is KGHDR, CDR2 SFDVKD, per germline. This CDR3 comprises 16 residues. This chain's CDR3 is CATRGVGLQGYGELFF. The CDR3, as DNA: TGTGCCACCAGAGGGGTCGGGCTACAAGGATACGGGGAGCTGTTTTTT.

This clonotype showed up just a few times. The rearrangement joins TRBV6-2 or TRBV6-3 to TRBJ2-2; a weak D match, TRBD2 (5 bases). The CDR3 runs 14 residues. Per germline, CDR1 MNHEY and CDR2 SVGEGT. V dropped 4 bases and J dropped 4 bases, with 10 bases sitting between them. The CDR3 is CASSFLAGTGELFF. The CDR3 coding sequence is TGTGCCAGCAGTTTCTTGGCGGGCACCGGGGAGCTGTTTTTT.

This chain links TRBV30 with TRBJ2-3; a possible D gene is TRBD2 (5 bases). The germline CDR1 and CDR2 sequences are GTSNPN and SVGIG (reference sequence). This CDR3 comprises 18 residues. Trimming removed 0 bases at V and 1 base at J, with 20 bases between. Written as DNA, the CDR3 is TGTGCCTGGAGTGTACGAGGGCGTATGGGTTTTGGCACAGATACGCAGTATTTT. Translating it yields CAWSVRGRMGFGTDTQYF.

This clonotype was detected ten times or more. V gene TRBV7-6 combines with J gene TRBJ2-5, with 8 bases fitting TRBD2. The CDR3 has 15 amino acids. Germline lookup yields CDR1 SGHVS and CDR2 FNYEAQ. V lost 5 bases and J lost 5; bases outside the gene matches: 10. The CDR3 nucleotides read TGTGCCAGCAGCCACCGTAGCGGGGAGTGGGAGACCCAGTACTTC. Residues: CASSHRSGEWETQYF.

This rearrangement joins TRBV28 to TRBJ2-5, with a tentative D call TRBD1 (6 bases). The V gene's germline CDR1 is MDHEN and CDR2 SYDVKM. The CDR3 runs 14 residues. The V gene lost 5 bases and the J gene lost 5 bases, with 15 bases spanning the gap. CDR3 protein: CASSVRGGAETQYF. DNA for the CDR3: TGTGCCAGCAGTGTGCGAGGGGGAGCGGAGACCCAGTACTTC.

CDR3 protein: CASSPETSGNEQFF. For the CDR3, the DNA is TGCGCCAGCAGCCCGGAGACTAGTGGGAATGAGCAGTTCTTC. V usage is TRBV4-1 and J usage is TRBJ2-1; tentative D call: TRBD2 (6 bases). The CDR3 is 14 amino acids. V was cut by 4 bases and J by 7 bases, with 14 bases left in between. Looked up from germline, CDR1 is MGHRA and CDR2 is YSYEKL.

With regard to this clonotype: This may stem from a read error, because a much larger clone lies one nucleotide away. The rearrangement links TRBV7-9 to TRBJ2-7, with 7 bases matching TRBD2. Per the germline V gene, CDR1 is SEHNR and CDR2 is FQNEAQ (reference sequence). V lost 6 bases and J lost 7; bases outside the gene matches: 12. The CDR3 loop spans 14 amino acids. DNA of the CDR3: TGTGCCAGCAGTTCGACTAGCCAAAACAATGAGCAGTACTTC. Residues: CASSSTSQNNEQYF.

The chain combines TRBV29-1 with TRBJ2-4; 9 bases align to TRBD1. Judging by the DNA end, TRBJ2-7 fits better; the J call may be wrong. The CDR3 is 14 amino acids. Germline V gives CDR1 SQVTM, CDR2 ANQGSEA. The CDR3 DNA sequence: TGCAGCGTGATGGGACAGGGCGATCCCTACGAGCAGTACTTC. It encodes CSVMGQGDPYEQYF.

In this sample, this clonotype turned up many times. V and J are TRBV24-1 and TRBJ2-1; tentative D call: TRBD1 (5 bases). Germline V gene sequence: CDR1 KGHDR, CDR2 SFDVKD. Trimming shortened V by 5 bases and J by 8 bases, and 18 bases separated the two germline ends. The CDR3 runs 15 residues. The CDR3 DNA is TGTGCCACCAGTGCGACCGGGCAGGGCGGCCATGAGCAGTTCTTC. This codes for CATSATGQGGHEQFF.

This clonotype was observed many times. This chain connects TRBV2 to TRBJ2-7; 10 bases are a match to TRBD2. The V gene end was trimmed by 6 bases and the J gene end by 0 bases; junction bases not matched to a gene: 5. CDR3 size: 15 residues. Germline V lookup: CDR1 SNHLY, CDR2 FYNNEI. The CDR3 sequence: CASSRSSGSSYEQYF. CDR3 nucleotides: TGTGCCAGCAGCCGTTCTAGCGGGAGCTCCTACGAGCAGTACTTC.

This clonotype was observed a handful of times. The chain links TRBV7-2 to TRBJ2-5, with D possibly matching TRBD1 (6 bases). Deletions cut 1 base from V and 1 base from J, with 10 bases between. The CDR3 contains 15 residues. Germline lookup yields CDR1 SGHTA and CDR2 FQGNSA. CDR3 sequence (DNA): TGTGCCAGCAGCTTAGGCGGACAGACCCAAGAGACCCAGTACTTC. It is translated as CASSLGGQTQETQYF.

The sample holds a few counts of this clonotype. V and J are TRBV5-1 and TRBJ2-1; D is uncertain. The germline V gene has CDR1 SGHRS and CDR2 YFSETQ. CDR3 size: 15 residues. Trimming left V 3 bases short and J 7 bases short, with 17 bases between. The CDR3 here is CASSWQAGPRNEQFF. DNA for the CDR3: TGCGCCAGCAGCTGGCAAGCCGGGCCACGAAATGAGCAGTTCTTC.

The table lists this clonotype with a few counts. This sequence joins TRBV20-1 and TRBJ2-7, with D possibly TRBD2 on 5 matching bases. This CDR3 spans 13 amino acids. CDR1 is DFQATT, CDR2 SNEGSKA, per germline (reference sequence). V was clipped by 1 base and J by 2 bases, with 9 bases between them. The CDR3 is CSARGLPAYEQYF. The CDR3 bases are TGCAGTGCTAGAGGACTACCAGCCTACGAGCAGTACTTC.

The genes are TRBV5-1 and TRBJ2-7; no firm D call. Germline values: CDR1 SGHRS, CDR2 YFSETQ. V was shortened by 0 bases and J by 1 base, with 8 bases between the two germline ends. This CDR3 is 14 amino acids long. CDR3 coding DNA: TGCGCCAGCAGCTTGGACAGTGATTCCTACGAGCAGTACTTC. This translates into CASSLDSDSYEQYF.

This clonotype was seen a few times. This chain connects TRBV5-1 to TRBJ1-5, with D possibly being TRBD1 (5 bases). This CDR3 contains 15 residues. The germline CDR1 and CDR2 sequences are SGHRS and YFSETQ. Trimming stripped 2 bases from V and 7 bases from J, with 16 bases between. CDR3 residues: CASSFLPGLEQPQHF. CDR3 DNA: TGCGCCAGCAGCTTTTTACCGGGGCTGGAGCAGCCCCAGCATTTT.

With respect to this clonotype: The junction does not match germline at one end; this may be a read error. The V gene is TRBV27, the J gene TRBJ2-1; D possibly uses TRBD1 or TRBD2 (5 bases each). The germline CDR1 and CDR2 sequences are MNHEY and SMNVEV (reference sequence). The CDR3 has 14 amino acids. CDR3: CASSLSGTRNEQFF. DNA of the CDR3: TGTGCCAGCAGCTTATCCGGGACCCGCAATGAGCAGTTCTTC.

J is TRBJ2-1 and V is TRBV7-7, with D possibly being TRBD2 (6 bases). Trimming cost V 5 bases and J 8 bases, with 19 bases left between them. Per germline, CDR1 SSHAT and CDR2 FNYEAQ (reference sequence). This CDR3 comprises 15 residues. CDR3 nucleotides: TGTGCCAGCAGCCTGGGGTTGCGGGAAATCCATGAGCAGTTCTTC. Its protein product is CASSLGLREIHEQFF.

This clonotype appeared many times. This sequence joins TRBV6-2 or TRBV6-3 and TRBJ2-7; D gene unclear. CDR1 MNHEY and CDR2 SVGEGT come from the germline V gene. Trimming left V 6 bases short and J 1 base short, with 10 bases between. This CDR3 is 13 amino acids long. The CDR3 region has the DNA TGTGCCAGCAGCTCACAGCTATCCTACGAGCAGTACTTC. Amino acids: CASSSQLSYEQYF.

The gene calls are TRBV4-2 and TRBJ2-1; possibly TRBD2 for D (6 bases). The CDR3 covers 18 residues. Trimming pared 0 bases from V and 2 bases from J, leaving 17 bases between. Germline CDR1 and CDR2: LGHNA and YNFKEQ. This CDR3 reads CASSQDEWERVPYNEQFF. The CDR3 nucleotides read TGTGCCAGCAGCCAAGATGAGTGGGAGCGGGTGCCCTACAATGAGCAGTTCTTC.

The rearrangement uses TRBV12-3 or TRBV12-4 and TRBJ2-2; unclear D gene. V shed 2 bases and J shed 6 bases, with 13 bases lying between them. CDR3 length: 15 amino acids. The CDR3 region is CASSLFQSNAGELFF. As DNA, the CDR3 is TGTGCCAGCAGTTTATTCCAGTCAAACGCCGGGGAGCTGTTTTTT.

CDR3 nucleotides: TGTGCCAGCAGTTATTTAAGTGGTCGGAGTGAGCAGTTCTTC. It codes for CASSYLSGRSEQFF. The V and J genes are TRBV6-2 or TRBV6-3 and TRBJ2-1, with unresolved D. This CDR3 region has 14 residues. V was cut by 3 bases and J by 9 bases, with 15 bases left in between. CDR1 is MNHEY and CDR2 is SVGEGT in the germline V gene.

The chain is built from TRBV7-9 and TRBJ1-1, with 7 bases identical to TRBD1. The CDR3 spans 14 residues. With 2 bases clipped from V and 12 bases from J, the junction kept 12 bases outside the gene matches. The germline V gene encodes CDR1 SEHNR and CDR2 FQNEAQ (reference sequence). The CDR3 DNA reads TGTGCCAGCAGCTTACGTGGTGGACAGGATGAGACTTTCTTT. Protein: CASSLRGGQDETFF.

The V gene is TRBV2, the J gene TRBJ1-1, with D tentatively TRBD1 (5 bases). Germline lookup yields CDR1 SNHLY and CDR2 FYNNEI. The CDR3 loop spans 14 amino acids. V was shortened by 0 bases and J by 6 bases, with 11 bases between the two germline ends. The CDR3 loop is CASSEARRGSEAFF. CDR3 bases: TGTGCCAGCAGTGAAGCGCGGAGGGGATCTGAAGCTTTCTTT. Full variable domain (missing parts from reference TRBV2 and TRBJ1-1): EPEVTQTPSHQVTQMGQEVILRCVPISNHLYFYWYRQILGQKVEFLVSFYNNEISEKSEIFDDQFSVERPDGSNFTLKIRSTKLEDSAMYFCASSEARRGSEAFFGQGTRLTVV.

This clonotype was found a few times. This chain uses TRBV6-5 with TRBJ2-7; 10 bases match TRBD2. CDR1 and CDR2 (germline): MNHEY, SVGAGI. The CDR3 consists of 15 residues. Trimming cost V 6 bases and J 3 bases; bases outside gene matches: 8. CDR3 sequence: CASRAGGEPHYEQYF. DNA of the CDR3: TGTGCCAGCAGAGCGGGAGGGGAGCCCCACTACGAGCAGTACTTC.

This clonotype has a handful of counts. The chain uses TRBV7-8 and TRBJ2-1; 8 bases are shared with TRBD2. Unmatched junction bases numbered 9, after V lost 2 bases and J lost 9 bases. Germline V CDR1 and CDR2: SGHVS, FQNEAQ. The CDR3 runs 15 residues. In DNA form, the CDR3 reads TGTGCCAGCAGCTTAATCCGAGCGGGAGTTAGTGAGCAGTTCTTC. Its protein is CASSLIRAGVSEQFF.